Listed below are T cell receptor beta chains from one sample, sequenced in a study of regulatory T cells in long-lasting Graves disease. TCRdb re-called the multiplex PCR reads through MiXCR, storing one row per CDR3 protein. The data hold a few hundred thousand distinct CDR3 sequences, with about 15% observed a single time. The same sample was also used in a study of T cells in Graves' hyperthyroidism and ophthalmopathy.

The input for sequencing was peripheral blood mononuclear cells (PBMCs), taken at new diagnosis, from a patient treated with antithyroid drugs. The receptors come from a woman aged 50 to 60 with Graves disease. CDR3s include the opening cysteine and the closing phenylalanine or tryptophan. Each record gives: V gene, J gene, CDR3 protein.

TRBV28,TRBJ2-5,CASANDQTGRRETQYF
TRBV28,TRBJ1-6,CASSLTSGRSPLHF
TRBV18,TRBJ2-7,CASSPASGLDYEQYF
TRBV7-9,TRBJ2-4,CASSFAGPQWYF
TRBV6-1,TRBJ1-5,CASSEWGGRINNQPQHF
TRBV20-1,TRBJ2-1,CSARRGYNEQFF
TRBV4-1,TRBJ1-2,CASSQEGRGHGYTF
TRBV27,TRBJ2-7,CASSWVSYEQYF
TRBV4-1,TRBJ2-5,CASSQEGTNQETQYF
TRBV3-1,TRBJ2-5,CASSQVIGSQETQYF
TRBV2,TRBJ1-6,CASSPRGSDSPLHF
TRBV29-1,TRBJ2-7,CSVEQRGSYEQYF